The 9 T cell receptor beta chains in this list originate from one sample, sequenced in a study of human T cells and chemical hapten exposure. Each CDR3 protein is one row after TCRdb ran MiXCR on the RACE reads. Found here are 85,000 to 90,000 distinct CDR3 sequences, around 10% of them singletons; the top ten hold 3.6%. Time point of the sample: pre-sensitization, week 0. Treatment: therapeutic diphenylcyclopropenone sensitization with weekly scalp DPC. Here the sequenced sample was whole blood, taken in connection with sensitization to the hapten diphenylcyclopropenone (DPC). These receptors were taken from a woman between 35 and 50 years old with alopecia areata. Some clones in this sample may be carry-over from other donors' samples.

This clonotype showed up many times. The chain employs TRBV7-9 and TRBJ2-4; D not certain. The CDR3 is 15 residues long. Trimming removed 5 bases from V and 8 bases from J, with 19 bases in between. Germline values: CDR1 SEHNR, CDR2 FQNEAQ (reference sequence). CDR3 loop: CASSLPTADWDIQYF. CDR3 sequence (DNA): TGTGCCAGCAGCCTTCCGACTGCCGATTGGGACATTCAGTACTTC.

This clonotype was detected many times. The chain employs TRBV7-2 and TRBJ1-2, with D perhaps TRBD1 (6 bases). The V gene lost 4 bases and the J gene lost 2 bases, with 11 bases spanning the gap. The CDR3 extends over 14 amino acids. Germline CDR1 reads SGHTA; CDR2 reads FQGNSA. The CDR3 bases are TGTGCCAGCAGCTCCGACAGGCTGAACTATGGCTACACCTTC. Protein product: CASSSDRLNYGYTF.

This clonotype was detected many times. This rearrangement joins TRBV5-4 to TRBJ2-3, with 12 nucleotides matching TRBD2. CDR3 size: 19 residues. Germline V lookup: CDR1 SGHNT, CDR2 YYREEE (reference sequence). V lost 3 bases to trimming and J lost 0 bases; unmatched junction nucleotides: 11. The CDR3 DNA sequence: TGTGCCAGCAGCTCCCCATTTGGACTAGCGGGGACTAGCACAGATACGCAGTATTTT. The encoded protein is CASSSPFGLAGTSTDTQYF.

This clonotype was seen at least ten times. In nucleotides, the CDR3 is TGCGCCAGCGGTCCTACGGGCTCTGGGGCCAACGTCCTGACTTTC. Its protein is CASGPTGSGANVLTF. The genes are TRBV5-1 and TRBJ2-6; D is unresolved. Trimming removed 7 bases at V and 0 bases at J, with 11 bases between. There are 15 residues in the CDR3. CDR1 and CDR2 from the germline V gene are SGHRS and YFSETQ. The full variable domain, its missing parts supplied by reference TRBV5-1 and TRBJ2-6, is KAGVTQTPRYLIKTRGQQVTLSCSPISGHRSVSWYQQTPGQGLQFLFEYFSETQRNKGNFPGRFSGRQFSNSRSEMNVSTLELGDSALYLCASGPTGSGANVLTFGAGSRLTVL.

This chain connects TRBV6-5 to TRBJ1-4; tentatively, D is TRBD1 (6 bases). Between the trimmed V and J ends, which lost 8 bases and 8 bases, there was a span of 18 bases. The CDR3 extends over 14 amino acids. Germline assignment: CDR1 MNHEY and CDR2 SVGAGI. This CDR3 reads CASGEGGHREKLFF. The DNA of the CDR3 is TGTGCCAGCGGGGAGGGGGGGCATCGGGAAAAACTGTTTTTT.

In its sample, this clonotype was seen many times. This chain joins TRBV7-9 and TRBJ1-2, with D tentatively TRBD1 (6 bases). The CDR3 has 13 amino acids. Germline V gives CDR1 SEHNR, CDR2 FQNEAQ (reference sequence). The V and J ends lost 5 bases and 2 bases respectively, with 9 bases between them. Here the CDR3 DNA reads TGTGCCAGCAGCAGCAGGGGAAACTATGGCTACACCTTC. It yields the protein CASSSRGNYGYTF.

This clonotype was counted only a few times. The chain links TRBV20-1 to TRBJ2-5; D not certain. The CDR3 spans 14 residues. Between the trimmed V and J ends, which lost 0 bases and 0 bases, there was a span of 8 bases. The V gene's germline CDR1 is DFQATT and CDR2 SNEGSKA (reference sequence). The CDR3 reads CSARDRAYQETQYF. CDR3 nucleotide sequence: TGCAGTGCTAGAGATCGGGCATACCAAGAGACCCAGTACTTC.

This clonotype has ten or more counts. This chain connects TRBV4-3 to TRBJ1-3, with 8 bases fitting TRBD1. Germline assignment: CDR1 LGHNA and CDR2 YSLEER. This CDR3 region has 16 residues. Trimming took 1 base from V and 0 from J; bases not matched to a gene: 2. The CDR3 is CASSQGTGRSGNTIYF. The CDR3 nucleotides read TGCGCCAGCAGCCAAGGGACAGGGCGCTCTGGAAACACCATATATTTT.

There are many counts of this clonotype. The gene calls are TRBV7-9 and TRBJ1-1; D call uncertain. The CDR3 is 14 residues long. V was pared by 6 bases and J by 0 bases, with 11 bases between. CDR1 and CDR2 from the germline V gene are SEHNR and FQNEAQ (reference sequence). Here the CDR3 DNA reads TGTGCCAGCAGGGAAGGGTCGTTGAACACTGAAGCTTTCTTT. Amino acid sequence: CASREGSLNTEAFF.